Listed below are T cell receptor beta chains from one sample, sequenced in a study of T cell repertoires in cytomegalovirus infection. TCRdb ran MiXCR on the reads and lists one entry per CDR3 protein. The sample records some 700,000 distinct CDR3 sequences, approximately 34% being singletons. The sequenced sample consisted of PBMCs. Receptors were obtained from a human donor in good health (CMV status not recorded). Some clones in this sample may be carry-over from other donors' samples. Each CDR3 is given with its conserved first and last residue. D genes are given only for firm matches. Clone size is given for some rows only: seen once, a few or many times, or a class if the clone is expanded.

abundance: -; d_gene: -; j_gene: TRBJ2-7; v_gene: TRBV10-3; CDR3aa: CAISEEGQSEYF; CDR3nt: TGTGCCATCAGTGAAGAAGGACAGAGCGAGTACTTC
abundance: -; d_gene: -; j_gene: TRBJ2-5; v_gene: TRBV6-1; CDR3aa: CASSEEQGGRRETQYF; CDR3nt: TGTGCCAGCAGTGAAGAACAGGGAGGAAGGCGAGAGACCCAGTACTTC
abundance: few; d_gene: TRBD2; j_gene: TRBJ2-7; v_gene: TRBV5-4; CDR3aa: CASSFGPLAGGYEQYF; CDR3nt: TGTGCCAGCAGTTTCGGGCCCCTAGCGGGAGGTTACGAGCAGTACTTC
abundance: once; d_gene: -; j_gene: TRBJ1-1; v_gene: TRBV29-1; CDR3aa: CSAEGQGRQTEAFF; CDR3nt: TGCAGCGCCGAGGGGCAGGGCCGGCAAACTGAAGCTTTCTTT
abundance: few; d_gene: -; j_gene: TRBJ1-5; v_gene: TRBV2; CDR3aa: CASSESRHNQPQHF; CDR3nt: TGTGCCAGCAGTGAGAGCCGACACAATCAGCCCCAGCATTTT
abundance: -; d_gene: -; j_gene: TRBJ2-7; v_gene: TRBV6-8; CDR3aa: CASSYEGRHGYEQYF; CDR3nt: TGTGCCAGCAGTTACGAGGGACGGCATGGCTACGAGCAGTACTTC
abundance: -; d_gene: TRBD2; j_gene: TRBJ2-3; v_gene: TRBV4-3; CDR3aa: CAGSGGSTDTQYF; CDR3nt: TGCGCCGGAAGCGGGGGTAGCACAGATACGCAGTATTTT
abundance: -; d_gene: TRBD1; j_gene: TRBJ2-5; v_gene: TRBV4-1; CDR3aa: CASSHSPDREQETQYF; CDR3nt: TGCGCCAGCAGCCACTCCCCCGACAGGGAACAAGAGACCCAGTACTTC
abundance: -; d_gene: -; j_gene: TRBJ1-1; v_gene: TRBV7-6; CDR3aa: CASRGGMNTEAFF; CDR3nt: TGTGCCAGCAGGGGGGGGATGAACACTGAAGCTTTCTTT
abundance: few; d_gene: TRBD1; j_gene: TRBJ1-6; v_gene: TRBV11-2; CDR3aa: CASSLDPGGSSPLHF; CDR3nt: TGTGCCAGCAGCTTAGATCCAGGGGGTAGTTCACCCCTCCACTTT
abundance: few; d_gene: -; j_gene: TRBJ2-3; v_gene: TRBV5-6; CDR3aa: CASSFRRGLSTDTQYF; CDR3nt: TGTGCCAGCAGCTTTCGAAGGGGCCTAAGCACAGATACGCAGTATTTT
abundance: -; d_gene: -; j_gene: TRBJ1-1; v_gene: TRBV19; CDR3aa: CASSTSARGYTEDFF; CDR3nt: TGTGCCAGTAGTACTTCAGCTAGAGGGTACACTGAAGATTTCTTT
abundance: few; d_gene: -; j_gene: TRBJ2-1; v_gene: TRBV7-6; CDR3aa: CASSLGSRMTARNNEQFF; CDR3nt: TGTGCCAGCAGCTTAGGCTCTCGCATGACAGCCAGAAACAATGAGCAGTTCTTC
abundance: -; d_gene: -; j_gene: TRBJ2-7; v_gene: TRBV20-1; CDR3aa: CSASLDPYEQYF; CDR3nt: TGCAGTGCTAGCTTAGATCCCTACGAGCAGTACTTC
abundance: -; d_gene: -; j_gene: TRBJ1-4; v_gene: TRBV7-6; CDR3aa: CASSGTIGEKLFF; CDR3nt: TGTGCCAGCAGCGGGACAATTGGTGAAAAACTGTTTTTT
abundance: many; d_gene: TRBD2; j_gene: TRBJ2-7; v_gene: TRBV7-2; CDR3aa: CASSLVRLAGTYEQYF; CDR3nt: TGTGCCAGCAGCTTAGTCCGGCTAGCGGGGACCTACGAGCAGTACTTC
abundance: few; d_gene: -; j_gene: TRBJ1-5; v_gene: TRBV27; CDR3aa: CASSSVLPLTGHGNQPQHF; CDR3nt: TGTGCCAGCAGTTCAGTCCTTCCACTCACAGGGCATGGCAATCAGCCCCAGCATTTT
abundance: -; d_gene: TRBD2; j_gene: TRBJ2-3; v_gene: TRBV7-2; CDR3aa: CASSLIGPITSGDTQYF; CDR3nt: TGTGCCAGCAGCTTAATAGGTCCCATAACTAGCGGAGATACGCAGTATTTT
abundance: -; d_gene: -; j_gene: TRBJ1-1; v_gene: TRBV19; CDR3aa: CASSMGHISEAFF; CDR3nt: TGTGCCAGTAGTATGGGCCATATTTCTGAAGCTTTCTTT
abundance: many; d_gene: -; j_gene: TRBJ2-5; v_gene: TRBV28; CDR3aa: CASKTAGSQETQYF; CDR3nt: TGTGCCAGCAAAACTGCCGGAAGCCAAGAGACCCAGTACTTC
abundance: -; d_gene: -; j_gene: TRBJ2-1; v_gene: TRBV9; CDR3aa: CASSVSQNNEQFF; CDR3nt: TGTGCCAGCAGCGTTTCCCAGAACAATGAGCAGTTCTTC
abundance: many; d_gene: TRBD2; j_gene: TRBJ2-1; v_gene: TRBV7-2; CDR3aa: CASSSSGRVGEQFF; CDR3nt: TGTGCCAGCAGCTCTAGCGGGAGGGTGGGTGAGCAGTTCTTC
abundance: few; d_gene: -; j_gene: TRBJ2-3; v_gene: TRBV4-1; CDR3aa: CASSQVGRISDTQYF; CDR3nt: TGCGCCAGCAGCCAAGTGGGACGGATTTCAGATACGCAGTATTTT
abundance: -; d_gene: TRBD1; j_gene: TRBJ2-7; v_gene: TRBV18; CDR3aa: CASSPQGQGVSYEQYF; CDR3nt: TGTGCCAGCTCACCACAGGGACAGGGGGTATCCTACGAGCAGTACTTC
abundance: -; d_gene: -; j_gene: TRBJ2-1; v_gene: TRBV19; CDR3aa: CASRQGGARSYNEQFF; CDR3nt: TGTGCCAGTAGACAAGGCGGGGCACGCTCCTACAATGAGCAGTTCTTC
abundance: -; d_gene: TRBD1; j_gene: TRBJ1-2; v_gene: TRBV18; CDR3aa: CASSPQGDSSYGYTF; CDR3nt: TGTGCCAGCTCACCACAAGGGGACAGTTCCTATGGCTACACCTTC
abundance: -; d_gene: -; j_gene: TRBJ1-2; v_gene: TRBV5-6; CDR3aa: CASSSPRGTWGYTF; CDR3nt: TGTGCCAGCAGCTCCCCCCGGGGGACGTGGGGCTACACCTTC
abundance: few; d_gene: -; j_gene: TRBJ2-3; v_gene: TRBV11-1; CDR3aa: CASSLGGIGLADTQYF; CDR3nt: TGTGCCAGCAGCTTAGGAGGGATCGGGCTCGCAGATACGCAGTATTTT
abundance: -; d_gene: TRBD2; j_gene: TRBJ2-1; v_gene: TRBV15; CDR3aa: CATSGKPLAGSSYNEQFF; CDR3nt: TGTGCCACCAGCGGGAAGCCCTTAGCGGGAAGCTCCTACAATGAGCAGTTCTTC
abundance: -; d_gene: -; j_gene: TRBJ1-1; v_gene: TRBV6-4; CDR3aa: CASSSPGPDDTEAFF; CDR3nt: TGTGCCAGCAGTTCCCCGGGACCCGACGACACTGAAGCTTTCTTT
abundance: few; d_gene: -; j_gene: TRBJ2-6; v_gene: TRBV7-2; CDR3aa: CASSLVAATGGANVLTF; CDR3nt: TGTGCCAGCAGCTTAGTGGCCGCAACTGGCGGGGCCAACGTCCTGACTTTC
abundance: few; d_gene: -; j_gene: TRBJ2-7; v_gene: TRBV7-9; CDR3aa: CASSPTLAGFEQYF; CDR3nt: TGTGCCAGCAGCCCCACCCTCGCGGGGTTCGAGCAGTACTTC
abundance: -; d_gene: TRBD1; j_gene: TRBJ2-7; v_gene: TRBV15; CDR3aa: CATSRTGGSGEQYF; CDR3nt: TGTGCCACCAGCAGAACAGGGGGCTCGGGCGAGCAGTACTTC
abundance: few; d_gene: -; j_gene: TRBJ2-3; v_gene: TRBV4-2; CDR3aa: CASSQAAGEWADTQYF; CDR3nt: TGTGCCAGCAGCCAAGCAGCAGGAGAATGGGCAGATACGCAGTATTTT
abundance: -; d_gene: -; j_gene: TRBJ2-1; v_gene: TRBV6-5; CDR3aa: CSSSHVVATPPDEQFF; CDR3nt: TGTTCCAGCAGCCACGTTGTGGCGACCCCCCCCGATGAGCAGTTCTTC
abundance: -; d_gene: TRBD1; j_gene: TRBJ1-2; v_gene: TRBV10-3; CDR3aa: CAISESPGTEKLYGYTF; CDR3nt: TGTGCCATCAGTGAGTCCCCCGGGACAGAAAAACTCTATGGCTACACCTTC
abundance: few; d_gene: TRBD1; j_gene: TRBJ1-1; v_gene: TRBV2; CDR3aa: CASSVQGANTEAFF; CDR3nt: TGTGCCAGCAGTGTACAGGGGGCAAACACTGAAGCTTTCTTT
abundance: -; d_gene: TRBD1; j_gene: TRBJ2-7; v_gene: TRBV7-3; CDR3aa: CASSTTGPALSYEQYF; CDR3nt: TGTGCCAGCAGCACGACAGGGCCCGCTTTGTCCTACGAGCAGTACTTC
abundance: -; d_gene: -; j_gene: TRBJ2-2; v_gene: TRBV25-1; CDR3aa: CALDAGELFF; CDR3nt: TGTGCCTTGGATGCCGGGGAGCTGTTTTTT
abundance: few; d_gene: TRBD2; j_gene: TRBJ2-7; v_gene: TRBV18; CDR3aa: CASSPVSGTSYEQYF; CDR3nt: TGTGCCAGCTCACCCGTTAGCGGGACCTCCTACGAGCAGTACTTC
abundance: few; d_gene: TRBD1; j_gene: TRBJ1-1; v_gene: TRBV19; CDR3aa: CASSSGQGLQGTEAFF; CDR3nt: TGTGCCAGTAGTTCGGGACAGGGCTTGCAAGGCACTGAAGCTTTCTTT
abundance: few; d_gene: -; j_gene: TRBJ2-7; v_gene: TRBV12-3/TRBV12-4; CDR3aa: CASSAAGRYEQYF; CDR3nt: TGTGCCAGCAGTGCGGCAGGCCGCTACGAGCAGTACTTC
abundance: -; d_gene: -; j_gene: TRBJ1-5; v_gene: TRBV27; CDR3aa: CASSLLGSGPQHF; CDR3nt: TGTGCCAGCAGTTTATTGGGAAGCGGGCCCCAGCATTTT
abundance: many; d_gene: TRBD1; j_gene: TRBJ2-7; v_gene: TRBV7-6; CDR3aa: CASSSVDRGFYEQYF; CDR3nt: TGTGCCAGCAGCTCCGTTGACAGGGGGTTCTACGAGCAGTACTTC
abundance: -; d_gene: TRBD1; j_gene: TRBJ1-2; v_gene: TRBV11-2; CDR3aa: CASSFGGDRGIYGYTF; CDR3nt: TGTGCCAGCAGCTTTGGGGGGGACAGGGGCATCTATGGCTACACCTTC
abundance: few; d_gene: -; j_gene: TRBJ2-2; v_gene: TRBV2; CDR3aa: CASSRGAGDTGELFF; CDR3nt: TGTGCCAGCAGTCGAGGGGCCGGGGACACCGGGGAGCTGTTTTTT
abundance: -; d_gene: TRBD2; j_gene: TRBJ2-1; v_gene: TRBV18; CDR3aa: CASSPVGTSANEQFF; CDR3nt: TGTGCCAGCTCACCAGTCGGGACTAGCGCGAATGAGCAGTTCTTC
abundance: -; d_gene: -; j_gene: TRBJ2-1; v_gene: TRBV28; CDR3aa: CASTLTIATPYNEQFF; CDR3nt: TGTGCCAGCACTTTAACAATAGCGACCCCCTACAATGAGCAGTTCTTC
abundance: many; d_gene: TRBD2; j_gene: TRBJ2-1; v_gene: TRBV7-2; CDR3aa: CASSLVGGGRASYNEQFF; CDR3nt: TGTGCCAGCAGCTTAGTGGGCGGCGGGAGGGCGTCCTACAATGAGCAGTTCTTC
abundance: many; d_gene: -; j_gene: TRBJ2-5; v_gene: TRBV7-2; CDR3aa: CASSLAHEGETQYF; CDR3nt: TGTGCCAGCAGCTTGGCGCACGAGGGAGAGACCCAGTACTTC
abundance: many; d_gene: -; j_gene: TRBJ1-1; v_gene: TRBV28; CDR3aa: CASCPYLVNTEAFF; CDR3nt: TGTGCCAGCTGCCCATATCTTGTGAACACTGAAGCTTTCTTT
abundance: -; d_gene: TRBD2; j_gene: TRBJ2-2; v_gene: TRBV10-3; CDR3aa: CAISLAGDAGELFF; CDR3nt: TGTGCCATCAGCTTAGCGGGGGACGCCGGGGAGCTGTTTTTT